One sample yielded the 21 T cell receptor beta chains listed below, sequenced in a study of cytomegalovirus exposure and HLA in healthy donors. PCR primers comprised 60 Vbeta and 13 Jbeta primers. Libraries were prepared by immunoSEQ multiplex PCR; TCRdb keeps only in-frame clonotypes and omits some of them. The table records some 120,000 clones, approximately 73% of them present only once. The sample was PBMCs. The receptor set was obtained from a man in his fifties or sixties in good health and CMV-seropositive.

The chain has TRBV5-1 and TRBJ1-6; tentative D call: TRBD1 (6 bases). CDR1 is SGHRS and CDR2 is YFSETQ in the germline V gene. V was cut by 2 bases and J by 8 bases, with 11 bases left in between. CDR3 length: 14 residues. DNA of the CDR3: TGCGCCAGCAGCTTACAGGGAGGGGATTCACCCCTCCACTTT. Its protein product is CASSLQGGDSPLHF. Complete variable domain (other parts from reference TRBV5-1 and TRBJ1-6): KAGVTQTPRYLIKTRGQQVTLSCSPISGHRSVSWYQQTPGQGLQFLFEYFSETQRNKGNFPGRFSGRQFSNSRSEMNVSTLELGDSALYLCASSLQGGDSPLHFGNGTRLTVT.

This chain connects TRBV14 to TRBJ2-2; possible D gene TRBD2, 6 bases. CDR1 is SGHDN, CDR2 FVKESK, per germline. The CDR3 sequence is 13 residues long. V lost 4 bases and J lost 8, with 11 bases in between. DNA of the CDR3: TGTGCCAGCAGCCGAAGACTAGTTGGGGAGCTGTTTTTT. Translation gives CASSRRLVGELFF.

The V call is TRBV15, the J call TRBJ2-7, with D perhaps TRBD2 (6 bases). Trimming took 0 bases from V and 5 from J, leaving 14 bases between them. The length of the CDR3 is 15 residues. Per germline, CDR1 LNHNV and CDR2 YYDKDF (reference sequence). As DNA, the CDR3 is TGTGCCACCAGCAGAGATTTAGCGGACGCCGACGAGCAGTACTTC. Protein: CATSRDLADADEQYF. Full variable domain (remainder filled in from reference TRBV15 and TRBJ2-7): DAMVIQNPRYQVTQFGKPVTLSCSQTLNHNVMYWYQQKSSQAPKLLFHYYDKDFNNEADTPDNFQSRRPNTSFCFLDIRSPGLGDTAMYLCATSRDLADADEQYFGPGTRLTVT.

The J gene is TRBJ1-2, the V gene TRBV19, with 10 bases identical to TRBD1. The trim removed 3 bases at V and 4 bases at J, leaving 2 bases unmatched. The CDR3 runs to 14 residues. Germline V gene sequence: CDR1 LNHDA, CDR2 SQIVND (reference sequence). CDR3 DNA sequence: TGTGCCAGTAGTATGGGACAGGGGTCCTATGGCTACACCTTC. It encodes CASSMGQGSYGYTF. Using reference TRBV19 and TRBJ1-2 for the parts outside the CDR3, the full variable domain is DGGITQSPKYLFRKEGQNVTLSCEQNLNHDAMYWYRQDPGQGLRLIYYSQIVNDFQKGDIAEGYSVSREKKESFPLTVTSAQKNPTAFYLCASSMGQGSYGYTFGSGTRLTVV.

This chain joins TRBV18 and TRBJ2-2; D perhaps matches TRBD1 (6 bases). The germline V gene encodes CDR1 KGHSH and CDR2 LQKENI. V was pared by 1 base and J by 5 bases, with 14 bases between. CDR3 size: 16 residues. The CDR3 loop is CASSPQQGQETGELFF. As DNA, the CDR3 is TGTGCCAGCTCACCACAACAGGGACAAGAGACCGGGGAGCTGTTTTTT.

CDR3 nucleotides: TGTGCCAGGGGTAGGGGTATGAACACTGAAGCTTTCTTT. Protein sequence: CARGRGMNTEAFF. The chain carries TRBV2 and TRBJ1-1; D perhaps matches TRBD1 (5 bases). Germline V lookup: CDR1 SNHLY, CDR2 FYNNEI. The CDR3 sequence is 13 residues long. Trimming stripped 9 bases from V and 0 bases from J, with 11 bases between.

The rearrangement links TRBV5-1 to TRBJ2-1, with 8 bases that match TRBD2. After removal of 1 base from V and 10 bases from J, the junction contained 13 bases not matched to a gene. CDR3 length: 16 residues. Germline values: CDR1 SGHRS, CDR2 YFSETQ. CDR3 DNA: TGCGCCAGCAGCTTGTACGGACGGGGGGGCTCGGAAGAGCAGTTCTTC. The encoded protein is CASSLYGRGGSEEQFF.

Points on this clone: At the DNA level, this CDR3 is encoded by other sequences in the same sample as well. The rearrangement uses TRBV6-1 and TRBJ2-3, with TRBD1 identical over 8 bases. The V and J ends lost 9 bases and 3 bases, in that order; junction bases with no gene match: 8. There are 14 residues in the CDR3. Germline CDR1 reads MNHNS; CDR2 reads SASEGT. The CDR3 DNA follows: TGTGCCAGTACCGGGACAGGATTGACAGATACGCAGTATTTT. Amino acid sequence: CASTGTGLTDTQYF.

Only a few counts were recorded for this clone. The CDR3 DNA reads TGTGCCAGCAGTATCGGGAATGGAAACACCATATATTTT. This codes for CASSIGNGNTIYF. The V gene is TRBV25-1, the J gene TRBJ1-3; D unresolved. Germline V gene data show CDR1 as MGHDK and CDR2 as SYGVNS. The CDR3 loop spans 13 amino acids. Between the trimmed V and J ends, which lost 5 bases and 3 bases, there was a span of 8 bases.

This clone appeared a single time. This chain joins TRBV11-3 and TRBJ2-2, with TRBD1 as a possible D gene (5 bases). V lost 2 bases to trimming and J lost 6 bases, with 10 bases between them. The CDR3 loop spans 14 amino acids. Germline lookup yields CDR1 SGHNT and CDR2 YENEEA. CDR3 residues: CASSLTRDAGELFF. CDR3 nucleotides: TGTGCCAGCAGCTTAACCAGGGATGCCGGGGAGCTGTTTTTT.

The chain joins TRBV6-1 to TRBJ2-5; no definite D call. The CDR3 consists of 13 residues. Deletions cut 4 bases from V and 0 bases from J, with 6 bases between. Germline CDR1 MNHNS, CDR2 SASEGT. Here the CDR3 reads CASSGQNQETQYF. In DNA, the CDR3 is TGTGCCAGCAGTGGTCAGAACCAAGAGACCCAGTACTTC.

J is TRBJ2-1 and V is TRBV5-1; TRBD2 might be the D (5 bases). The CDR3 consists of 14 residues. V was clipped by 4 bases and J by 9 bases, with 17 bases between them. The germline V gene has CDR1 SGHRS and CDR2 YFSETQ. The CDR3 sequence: CASSLATAAVEQFF. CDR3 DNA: TGCGCCAGCAGCCTGGCAACAGCGGCAGTTGAGCAGTTCTTC.

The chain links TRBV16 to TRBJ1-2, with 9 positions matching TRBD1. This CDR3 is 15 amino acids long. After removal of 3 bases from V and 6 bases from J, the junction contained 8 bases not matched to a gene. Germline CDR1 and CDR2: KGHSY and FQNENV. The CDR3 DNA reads TGTGCCAGCAGCCACGGCGGACAGGGGAGGGATGGCTACACCTTC. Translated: CASSHGGQGRDGYTF. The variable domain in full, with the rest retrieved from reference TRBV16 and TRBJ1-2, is GEEVAQTPKHLVRGEGQKAKLYCAPIKGHSYVFWYQQVLKNEFKFLISFQNENVFDETGMPKERFSAKCLPNSPCSLEIQATKLEDSAVYFCASSHGGQGRDGYTFGSGTRLTVV.

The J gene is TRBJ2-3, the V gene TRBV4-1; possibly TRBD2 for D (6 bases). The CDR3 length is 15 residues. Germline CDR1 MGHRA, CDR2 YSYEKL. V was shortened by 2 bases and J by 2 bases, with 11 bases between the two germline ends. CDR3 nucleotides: TGCGCCAGCAGCCAACACCGGGACTTCACAGATACGCAGTATTTT. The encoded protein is CASSQHRDFTDTQYF.

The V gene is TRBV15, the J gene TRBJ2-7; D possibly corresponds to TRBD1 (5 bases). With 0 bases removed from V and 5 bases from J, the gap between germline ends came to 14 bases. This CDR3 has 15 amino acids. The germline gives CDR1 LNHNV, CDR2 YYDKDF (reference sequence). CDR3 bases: TGTGCCACCAGCAGAGACCTTTCAAGACAGAACGAGCAGTACTTC. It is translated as CATSRDLSRQNEQYF.

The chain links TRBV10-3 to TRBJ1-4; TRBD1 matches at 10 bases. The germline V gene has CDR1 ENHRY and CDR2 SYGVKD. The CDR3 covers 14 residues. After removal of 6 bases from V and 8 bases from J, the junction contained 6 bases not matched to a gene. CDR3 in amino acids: CAIRDGTGEEKLFF. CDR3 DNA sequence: TGTGCCATCAGGGACGGGACAGGGGAAGAAAAACTGTTTTTT.

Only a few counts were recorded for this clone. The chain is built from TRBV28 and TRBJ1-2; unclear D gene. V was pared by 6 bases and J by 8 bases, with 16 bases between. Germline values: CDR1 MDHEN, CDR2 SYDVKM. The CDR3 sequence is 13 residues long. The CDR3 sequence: CASSFGGARGYTF. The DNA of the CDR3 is TGTGCCAGCAGCTTCGGAGGCGCTCGCGGCTACACCTTC.

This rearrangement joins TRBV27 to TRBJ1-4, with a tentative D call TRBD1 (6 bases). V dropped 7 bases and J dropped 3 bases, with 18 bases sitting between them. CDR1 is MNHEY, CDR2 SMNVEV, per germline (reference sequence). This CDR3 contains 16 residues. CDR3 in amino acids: CASKSGRGVPNEKLFF. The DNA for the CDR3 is TGTGCCAGCAAAAGTGGCAGGGGAGTGCCTAATGAAAAACTGTTTTTT.

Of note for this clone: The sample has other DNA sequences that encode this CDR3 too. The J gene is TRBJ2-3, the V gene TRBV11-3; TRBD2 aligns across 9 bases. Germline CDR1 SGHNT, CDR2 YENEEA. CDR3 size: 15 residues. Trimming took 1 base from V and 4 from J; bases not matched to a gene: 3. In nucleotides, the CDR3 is TGTGCCAGCAGCTTAGGCGGGGGGGCGGCAGATACGCAGTATTTT. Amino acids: CASSLGGGAADTQYF.

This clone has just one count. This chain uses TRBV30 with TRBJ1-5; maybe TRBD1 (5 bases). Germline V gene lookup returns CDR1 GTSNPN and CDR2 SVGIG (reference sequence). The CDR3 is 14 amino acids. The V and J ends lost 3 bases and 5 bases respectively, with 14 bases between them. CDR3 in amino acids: CAWSPGGGDQPQHF. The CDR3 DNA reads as TGTGCCTGGAGCCCCGGGGGGGGTGATCAGCCCCAGCATTTT. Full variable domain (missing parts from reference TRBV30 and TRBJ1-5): SQTIHQWPATLVQPVGSPLSLECTVEGTSNPNLYWYRQAAGRGLQLLFYSVGIGQISSEVPQNLSASRPQDRQFILSSKKLLLSDSGFYLCAWSPGGGDQPQHFGDGTRLSIL.

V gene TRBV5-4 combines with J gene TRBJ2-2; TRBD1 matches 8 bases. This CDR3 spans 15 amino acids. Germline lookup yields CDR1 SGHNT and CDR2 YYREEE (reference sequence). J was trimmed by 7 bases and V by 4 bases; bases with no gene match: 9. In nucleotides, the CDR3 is TGTGCCAGCAGCCGCAAGACAGGGGCGGACGGGGAGCTGTTTTTT. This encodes CASSRKTGADGELFF.